This TCR beta chain comes out of a study of cytomegalovirus exposure and HLA in healthy donors (dated by TCRdb to 2016 to 2017). A note on the overall study: An earlier analysis of roughly 500 of the donors reported about 260 Gb of sequence data and 117 million unique TCR beta sequences obtained from around 180 million T cells. To predict cytomegalovirus infection status, the study brought together high-throughput TCR immunosequencing, statistical association of individual TCRs with disease status, and machine learning. To decide whether each TCR beta V gene segment behaved as functional or pseudogenic, an earlier analysis of approximately 620 of the donors relied on high-throughput TCR beta sequencing. The genetic ancestry cluster associated with self-reported Caucasian donors included 81% of the approximately 430 genotyped donors. The number of donors typed differed by locus, with 629-630 for A, B, C, DRB1 and DQB1, roughly 520 for DQA1, over 600 for DPA1, and around 430 for DPB1. A later genetic analysis took genome-wide SNP genotypes for about 60% of the roughly 670 donors and used that subset as a discovery cohort. Around 300 gigabases of sequencing data and tens of millions of unique TCR sequences were included in an early release covering 550 to 800 HLA-typed donors. Class I and class II HLA loci were covered by the typing at four-digit resolution. Alongside the repertoire data, information on donor age, sex, ethnicity and CMV serostatus was compiled. The later analysis used no new phenotypic data to find candidate immune exposures, relying instead on TCR beta sequences and their occurrence across donors. The study profiled the T cell repertoires of about 720 subjects by immunosequencing and related them to cytomegalovirus serostatus. Among around 400 genotyped donors of the cohort, an average of approximately 240,000 unique TCR beta nucleotide sequences was sequenced per donor, of which about 18% were non-productive. Along with the approximately 700-subject first cohort, a separate validation cohort of around 120 different subjects was used. A later analysis re-examined previously published TCR beta repertoires from roughly 650 donors and added high-resolution HLA genotyping to investigate patterns of TCR occurrence. The study was designed to test whether signatures of past pathogen exposure could be identified by cataloging public T cell receptors. Every repertoire in the discovery cohort had been generated on one and the same sequencing platform. Four or five DR-DQ haplotypes were treated as single units for association and clustering because of strong linkage in the cohort. Findings and caveats that apply to the study as a whole: The authors suggested that the approach could potentially be generalized to other disease states and immunological phenotypes. CMV serostatus was the only immune exposure information available for the cohort. Presence/absence analyses assumed roughly uniform sequencing depth across donors, an assumption that may not hold. An association between a missense DCLRE1C variant and V-gene and J-gene trimming of TCR beta chains was found in a later genetic analysis and replicated in an independent cohort. In a later analysis, more than 15,000 TCR beta sequences were associated with specific HLA alleles at a false discovery rate of 0.05. In a later analysis, TCR association rates were found to vary across HLA loci, with the most associated TCRs seen for DRB1 alleles and the fewest for HLA-C alleles. In a later analysis, HLA-associated TCR beta chains were found to be more clonally expanded and to have lower generation probabilities than equally common non-associated chains. Linkage disequilibrium might explain the correlated functional status among segregating V segments, but an unknown experimental factor could not be ruled out. The 87-base-pair reads could not distinguish some IMGT-functional V segments, including TRBV6-2 and TRBV6-3, so those segments were excluded. According to a later analysis, parvovirus B19, influenza, CMV and Epstein-Barr virus appeared linked to several top co-occurrence clusters. HLA typing was unavailable for some donors at each locus, so association tests used only the typed subset. The earlier analysis of nearly 600 of the donors excluded some 15 rarely observed V segments, including chromosome 9 orphons, because counts were too low. The classifier was reported to diagnose cytomegalovirus status with high specificity and sensitivity in both the original and validation cohorts. According to a later analysis, most CMV-associated TCR beta chains appeared to be HLA-restricted, and the HLA associations seemed to be driven largely by CMV exposure. The sequencing pipeline was judged likely to have produced a cluster of highly shared sequence variants as a technical artifact. A further reported finding was that TCR beta sequences accurately predicted the HLA-A and HLA-B alleles for most subjects in the first cohort. Only TCR beta chains were sequenced in this cohort, and the absence of alpha or paired-chain data limited detectable features. The study gave a list of 150 to 200 TCR beta chains associated with cytomegalovirus. A few of the identified cytomegalovirus-associated TCR beta chains were confirmed in vitro to be specific for cytomegalovirus antigens. Strong co-occurrence of HLA alleles, especially DR and DQ, made assigning TCR associations to individual alleles difficult. Broadly in line with IMGT annotations, most TCR beta V segments showed up in productive rearrangements about 87% or about 30% of the time in an earlier analysis of under 700 of the donors. A later genetic analysis reported fewer N-insertions in productive TCRs among donors in an Asian-associated ancestry cluster than the roughly 690-donor mean. Across donors, most TCR sequences were observed very rarely, whereas some public TCRs were present in many individuals.

Receptors were amplified or captured by the immunoSEQ multiplex PCR assay. For the multiplex PCR, a mixture combining 60 forward primers for TCR Vbeta segments and 13 reverse primers for TCR Jbeta segments was used. Amplification of the CDR3 region of rearranged TCR beta genes was performed with a multiplex PCR assay on genomic DNA. On the Illumina HiSeq System, the amplified TCR beta libraries were sequenced as 87-base-pair reads. The published analysis was carried out like this. In a later analysis, around 80 million unique TCR beta chains were counted across the 500 to 700 repertoires, and roughly 11 million of these chains were shared by at least two donors. A nearest-neighbor algorithm error-corrected the raw reads and collapsed the reads into unique sequences, merging closely related sequences to remove PCR and sequencing errors. CDR3 sequences were aligned to IMGT reference sequences to assign V, D and J gene segments. For a sequence to be retained, a match of at least six nucleotides to both a V gene segment and a J gene segment was required. Rearrangements were called productive when the CDR3 lacked stop codons and stayed in frame with V and J; all others were non-productive. CDR3 was defined by IMGT convention, running from the second conserved V-encoded cysteine to the conserved J-encoded phenylalanine. The earlier analysis of 500 to 750 of the donors excluded any sequence lacking an unambiguous match to a single V gene segment. In an earlier analysis of about 590 of the donors, a V segment was called functional when productive rearrangements were above 56.7%, and segregating when the standard deviation between donors exceeded 5%. A statistical classification framework was built to diagnose cytomegalovirus status from the catalog of TCR beta chain sequences. V and J gene assignment, in a later analysis, came from comparing TCR nucleotide sequences with IMGT/GENE-DB human TR gene sequences. A later analysis assigned CDR3 sequences and most-parsimonious VDJ recombination scenarios with the TCRdist pipeline. A later analysis defined each TCR beta chain by its CDR3 amino acid sequence plus V-gene family, and excluded reads lacking a unique V-gene family. In a later analysis, some 600 highly shared, low-generation-probability nucleotide sequences were removed to address suspected cross-contamination and a sequencing artifact. For each public chain, a later analysis derived a clonal expansion index from normalized ranks of inferred template counts within each repertoire. In a later analysis, generation probabilities were computed using a VDJ recombination model fitted to out-of-frame rearrangements, and the results were checked against IGoR. In a later analysis, hypergeometric tests were used to score TCR-TCR, TCR-HLA and TCR-CMV co-occurrence, with a repertoire-size bias correction applied to TCR pairs. In a later analysis, false discovery rates were estimated by permuting HLA or CMV assignments 20 times. In a later analysis, co-occurring TCRs were grouped using DBSCAN, and TCRdist sequence similarity was added for clustering within HLA-allele-positive subsets. Repertoires with fewer than 30,000 or more than 120,000 public chains, plus five repertoires with anomalous nucleotide sharing, were excluded from co-occurrence clustering. TCRdb retrieved this table from immuneACCESS and kept in-frame rearrangements only. Not all clones are present; in checked studies, unresolved V genes account for under half, and no reason is known for the remainder. V and J calls and clone size are as listed in that table; D and trimming were resolved from the DNA. For this sample, the table gives under 40,000 clones. The top ten clones comprise less than 2% of the sample.

CDR1 MDHEN and CDR2 SYDVKM are derived from the germline V gene. The CDR3, from cysteine to phenylalanine, totals 15 residues. The DNA shown is the 45-base CDR3, in frame from base 1. Trimming accounts for 6 bases at V and 4 bases at J, while the number of junction bases matched to no gene is 6. The cohort consisted of approximately 690 healthy bone marrow donors. All cohort members were sampled while nominally healthy, although unrecorded immune exposures were likely present. The donor was CMV seropositive and was included in the group of 289 seropositive cohort members. A peripheral blood sample was collected from each donor, and TCR beta sequencing was performed on peripheral blood mononuclear cells. Genomic DNA was extracted from the blood cell samples with the Qiagen DNeasy Blood Extraction Kit. On this clone: Its specific antigen is unknown.

The TCR was taken from a woman aged 40 to 50 in good health and CMV-seropositive. Material for sequencing was PBMCs. The chain links TRBV28 with TRBJ2-5, and 12 junction bases match TRBD2. The CDR3 here reads CASSPGLAGLETQYF. The DNA sequence is as follows: TGTGCCAGCAGCCCCGGACTAGCGGGATTAGAGACCCAGTACTTC.